This T cell receptor beta chain emerged from a study of cytomegalovirus exposure and HLA in healthy donors. The PCR contained 60 Vbeta and 13 Jbeta primers. Measured with immunoSEQ multiplex PCR; TCRdb has only the in-frame clones, and not every one. The sample has about 110,000 clones, roughly 77% seen once. The germline gives CDR1 LNHNV, CDR2 YYDKDF (reference sequence). V was cut by 4 bases and J by 10 bases, with 14 bases left in between. CDR3 length: 14 residues. Points on this clone: Its antigen is undetermined.

Study findings and constraints: Later work found that TCR association rates differed between HLA loci; DRB1 had the most and HLA-C the fewest. Most CMV-associated TCR beta chains were later found to appear HLA-restricted. Earlier findings revealed that most TCR beta V segments proved productive either about 90% or about 30% of the time.

Sequencing was done on a sample of PBMCs. This TCR came from a man aged 40-50 years in good health and CMV-seronegative. This chain uses TRBV15 with TRBJ1-6; D may be TRBD1 (6 bases). CDR3 sequence reads: CATSTYRVPSPLHF. The CDR3 bases are TGTGCCACCAGCACATACAGGGTACCCTCACCCCTCCACTTT.